The next 15 T cell receptor beta chains were all read from a single sample in a study of shared clonotypes between healthy human individuals. The repertoire was sequenced with immunoSEQ multiplex PCR; TCRdb's copy has only in-frame clones and lacks some. The sample shows about 2.4 million clones, around nine tenths of them seen only once. Sequenced input: naive CD4+ T cells sorted from blood. Indicated subset: CD45RA+ positively selected. The receptors were sampled from a man aged 18-30 years in good health.

The rearrangement uses TRBV28 and TRBJ1-5; TRBD1 matches at 10 bases. Trimming cost V 5 bases and J 2 bases; bases outside gene matches: 6. The germline V gene has CDR1 MDHEN and CDR2 SYDVKM. The CDR3 is 16 amino acids. The CDR3 sequence: CASSDRDRGGNQPQHF. The CDR3 coding sequence is TGTGCCAGCAGTGATAGGGACAGGGGTGGCAATCAGCCCCAGCATTTT. Full variable domain (missing parts from reference TRBV28 and TRBJ1-5): DVKVTQSSRYLVKRTGEKVFLECVQDMDHENMFWYRQDPGLGLRLIYFSYDVKMKEKGDIPEGYSVSREKKERFSLILESASTNQTSMYLCASSDRDRGGNQPQHFGDGTRLSIL.

The gene calls are TRBV5-1 and TRBJ2-5; D gene ambiguous. In germline, CDR1 is SGHRS, CDR2 YFSETQ. Trimming pared 1 base from V and 4 bases from J, leaving 17 bases between. The CDR3 sequence is 16 residues long. The DNA for the CDR3 is TGCGCCAGCAGCTTGAGTGACGGCCGGTGGGGAGAGACCCAGTACTTC. Its translation is CASSLSDGRWGETQYF.

The V call is TRBV6-1, the J call TRBJ2-2; the D gene is possibly TRBD1 (5 bases). Germline CDR1 MNHNS, CDR2 SASEGT. The CDR3 has 13 amino acids. Trimming left V 2 bases short and J 7 bases short, with 8 bases between. DNA of the CDR3: TGTGCCAGCAGTGAAAAGCAGGGCGGGGAGCTGTTTTTT. Its translation is CASSEKQGGELFF.

The rearrangement links TRBV2 to TRBJ1-2; D remains ambiguous. The V gene lost 2 bases and the J gene lost 4 bases, with 11 bases spanning the gap. Looked up from germline, CDR1 is SNHLY and CDR2 is FYNNEI. This CDR3 spans 14 amino acids. For the CDR3, the DNA is TGTGCCAGCAGTGAAAGGTCTAAGGGCTATGGCTACACCTTC. This gives the protein CASSERSKGYGYTF.

The rearrangement uses TRBV29-1 and TRBJ2-1; possible D gene TRBD1, 5 bases. Germline V gives CDR1 SQVTM, CDR2 ANQGSEA. With 2 bases removed from V and 7 bases from J, the gap between germline ends came to 15 bases. CDR3 length equals 14 residues. In DNA, the CDR3 is TGCAGCGTTGAACGCTCAGGGCATCGGAATGAGCAGTTCTTC. It encodes CSVERSGHRNEQFF.

This clone was counted between two and nine times. The CDR3 region has the DNA TGTGCCAGCAGCTTAGCGGGTACCGTAGGAGGGGAAGCTTTCTTT. Protein product: CASSLAGTVGGEAFF. The genes are TRBV7-9 and TRBJ1-1; D unclear. The germline CDR1 and CDR2 sequences are SEHNR and FQNEAQ (reference sequence). This CDR3 has 15 residues. The V end was cut by 0 bases, the J end by 8 bases, with 16 bases between.

This chain links TRBV7-5 with TRBJ1-6. TRBV7-5 is given as a pseudogene. The CDR3 contains 16 residues. CDR3 amino acids: CARSRAGDWTNSPLHF. The CDR3 DNA is TGTGCCAGAAGCCGGGCGGGAGACTGGACTAATTCACCCCTCCACTTT.

V is TRBV5-1 and J is TRBJ2-5; 9 bases agree with TRBD1. Per germline, CDR1 SGHRS and CDR2 YFSETQ. There are 17 residues in the CDR3. The junction had 15 bases not matched to a gene; V was cut back by 4 bases and J by 5 bases. CDR3 DNA sequence: TGCGCCAGCAGCGGACAGGGGCGGAGGGAAAGCGTGGAGACCCAGTACTTC. Translation gives CASSGQGRRESVETQYF.

The chain combines TRBV11-1 with TRBJ2-5, with 10 nucleotides matching TRBD2. Germline CDR1 and CDR2: SGHAT and FQDESV (reference sequence). The CDR3 totals 15 residues. V lost 5 bases and J lost 5; bases outside the gene matches: 8. CDR3 amino acids: CASSHSGGAEETQYF. The CDR3 coding sequence is TGTGCCAGCAGCCACAGCGGGGGGGCCGAGGAGACCCAGTACTTC.

CDR3: CASSALKFEGAPNEKLFF. The CDR3 coding sequence is TGTGCCAGCAGTGCGTTGAAGTTCGAGGGGGCGCCTAATGAAAAACTGTTTTTT. The genes are TRBV6-1 and TRBJ1-4; 7 nucleotides match TRBD1. V was clipped by 4 bases and J by 3 bases; unmatched bases: 14. The CDR3 is 18 residues long. Germline assignment: CDR1 MNHNS and CDR2 SASEGT.

The rearrangement uses TRBV15 and TRBJ1-1; 9 nucleotides match TRBD1. Germline loops: CDR1 LNHNV, CDR2 YYDKDF (reference sequence). The CDR3 has 13 residues. V was clipped by 8 bases and J by 4 bases; unmatched bases: 5. Here the CDR3 DNA reads TGTGCCACCTTGGGACAGGGCGGCACTGAAGCTTTCTTT. Translation: CATLGQGGTEAFF.

This clone is a singleton in its sample. V is TRBV7-2 and J is TRBJ2-7; the D gene is possibly TRBD2 (6 bases). V dropped 5 bases and J dropped 4 bases, with 27 bases sitting between them. CDR1 and CDR2 (germline): SGHTA, FQGNSA. The CDR3 has 18 residues. The CDR3 region is CASSPDATGRGWRYEQYF. DNA of the CDR3: TGTGCCAGCAGCCCTGACGCGACTGGGCGGGGTTGGAGGTACGAGCAGTACTTC.

The CDR3 reads CASSPSRLAGGWWETQYF. CDR3 DNA sequence: TGTGCCAGCAGCCCTAGCAGACTAGCGGGGGGATGGTGGGAGACCCAGTACTTC. This chain connects TRBV7-2 to TRBJ2-5; the match to TRBD2 covers 13 bases. The CDR3 is 18 residues long. Trimming cost V 5 bases and J 5 bases; bases outside gene matches: 14. CDR1 is SGHTA and CDR2 is FQGNSA in the germline V gene. Full variable domain (missing parts from reference TRBV7-2 and TRBJ2-5): GAGVSQSPSNKVTEKGKDVELRCDPISGHTALYWYRQSLGQGLEFLIYFQGNSAPDKSGLPSDRFSAERTGGSVSTLTIQRTQQEDSAVYLCASSPSRLAGGWWETQYFGPGTRLLVL.

This clone appeared once. This sequence joins TRBV5-1 and TRBJ2-3; D gene unclear. Trimming took off 2 bases at V and 4 bases at J, with 14 bases between the two ends. Germline V CDR1 and CDR2: SGHRS, YFSETQ. This CDR3 contains 15 residues. The CDR3 loop reads CASSLDRQPSDTQYF. The CDR3 DNA reads TGCGCCAGCAGCTTAGATCGGCAGCCCTCAGATACGCAGTATTTT.

The chain combines TRBV30 with TRBJ2-7, with TRBD1 matching over 9 bases. Germline trimming cut 3 bases from V and 5 bases from J; bases unmatched to any gene: 2. CDR1 GTSNPN and CDR2 SVGIG come from the germline V gene (reference sequence). The CDR3 is made up of 12 amino acids. The CDR3 DNA reads as TGTGCCTGGAGCCGGACAGGGGACGAGCAGTACTTC. Translating gives CAWSRTGDEQYF.